A selection of T cell receptor beta chains follows, all from one sample in a study of T cells in Graves' hyperthyroidism and ophthalmopathy. TCRdb re-called the multiplex PCR reads through MiXCR, storing one row per CDR3 protein. The sample has 410,000 or so distinct CDR3 sequences, 14% to 15% seen once; the top ten hold 13%. The sequenced material came from blood. The source is a man younger than 30 with Graves' ophthalmopathy. CDR3s include the opening cysteine and the closing phenylalanine or tryptophan. A D gene is named only where the DNA matches it firmly. Clone size is given for some rows only: seen once, a few or many times, or a class if the clone is expanded.

d_call,v_call,j_call,cdr3_length,clone_size,cdr3_aa,cdr3_nt
TRBD2,TRBV10-2,TRBJ2-2,15,few,CASTFWGGNTGELFF,TGCGCCAGCACCTTTTGGGGGGGAAACACCGGGGAGCTGTTTTTT
TRBD2,TRBV7-2,TRBJ2-7,17,many,CASSQDILAGGRYEQYF,TGTGCCAGCAGCCAAGATATACTAGCGGGAGGGAGGTACGAGCAGTACTTC
.,TRBV2,TRBJ2-5,14,many,CASSPYSAGETQYF,TGTGCCAGCAGTCCTTACTCTGCGGGAGAGACCCAGTACTTC
.,TRBV9,TRBJ1-1,14,few,CASSGPGTNTEAFF,TGTGCCAGCAGCGGACCAGGGACCAACACTGAAGCTTTCTTT
.,TRBV2,TRBJ2-7,11,many,CASSYANEQYF,TGTGCCAGCAGCTATGCCAACGAGCAGTACTTC
.,TRBV11-3,TRBJ1-1,12,many,CASSETGSEAFF,TGTGCCAGCAGCGAGACAGGCTCTGAAGCTTTCTTT
TRBD1,TRBV6-1,TRBJ1-5,15,few,CASSDPKGAGQPQHF,TGTGCCAGCAGTGATCCGAAGGGGGCGGGTCAGCCCCAGCATTTT
.,TRBV20-1,TRBJ2-4,13,.,CSAKDFTKNIQYF,TGCAGTGCTAAGGACTTCACCAAAAACATTCAGTACTTC
TRBD1,TRBV10-1,TRBJ1-1,15,.,CASRKPGGPITEAFF,TGCGCCAGCAGAAAACCAGGGGGCCCCATAACTGAAGCTTTCTTT
TRBD1,TRBV9,TRBJ1-1,13,.,CASSPRQGESTFF,TGTGCCAGCAGCCCCCGACAGGGGGAATCGACTTTCTTT
TRBD2,TRBV27,TRBJ2-1,16,.,CASRPARLAGYNEQFF,TGTGCCAGCAGACCTGCCCGACTAGCGGGGTACAATGAGCAGTTCTTC
TRBD1,TRBV5-1,TRBJ2-5,14,few,CASSWQGARETQYF,TGCGCCAGCAGCTGGCAGGGGGCGAGGGAGACCCAGTACTTC
TRBD1,TRBV18,TRBJ1-3,15,many,CASSPSRDRVSTIYF,TGTGCCAGCTCACCGTCCCGGGACAGGGTTTCCACCATATATTTT
TRBD1,TRBV12-3/TRBV12-4,TRBJ2-3,15,few,CASSTRTGYTDTQYF,TGTGCCAGCAGTACCCGGACAGGGTACACAGATACGCAGTATTTT
.,TRBV29-1,TRBJ1-4,14,many,CSVLEGTTNEKLFF,TGCAGCGTTTTAGAAGGCACAACTAATGAAAAACTGTTTTTT
.,TRBV2,TRBJ1-4,14,.,CASSGGTTNEKLFF,TGTGCCAGCAGTGGCGGGACAACTAATGAAAAACTGTTTTTT
.,TRBV5-1,TRBJ2-4,17,.,CASSSRQGLLAKNIQYF,TGCGCCAGCAGCTCACGTCAGGGCCTCCTAGCCAAAAACATTCAGTACTTC
TRBD2,TRBV14,TRBJ2-2,16,.,CASSQGSGSGTRELFF,TGTGCCAGCAGCCAAGGGAGCGGGAGCGGCACCAGGGAGCTGTTTTTT
.,TRBV7-8,TRBJ1-6,13,many,CASSDTGDSPLHF,TGTGCCAGCAGCGACACTGGAGATTCACCCCTCCACTTT
.,TRBV10-3,TRBJ1-5,14,many,CAISGAGSNQPQHF,TGTGCCATCAGTGGGGCCGGGAGCAATCAGCCCCAGCATTTT
.,TRBV24-1,TRBJ1-2,12,few,CATSEAGYGYTF,TGTGCCACCAGTGAAGCAGGGTATGGCTACACCTTC
.,TRBV10-3,TRBJ1-6,13,.,CAISERQESPLHF,TGTGCCATCAGTGAGAGACAGGAGTCACCCCTCCACTTT
.,TRBV3-1,TRBJ2-6,14,few,CASSQGYGANVLTF,TGTGCCAGCAGCCAAGGATACGGGGCCAACGTCCTGACTTTC
TRBD2,TRBV5-1,TRBJ2-2,16,many,CASTQRLAANTGELFF,TGCGCCAGCACCCAACGACTAGCGGCCAACACCGGGGAGCTGTTTTTT